This T cell receptor beta chain was retrieved from a study of cytomegalovirus exposure and HLA in healthy donors. Germline CDR1 SGHNT, CDR2 YYREEE (reference sequence). This CDR3 spans 14 amino acids. With V trimmed by 3 bases and J by 0 bases, 2 bases remained unmatched. Use of 60 Vbeta and 13 Jbeta primers characterized the PCR. TCRdb keeps only in-frame clones here, not all; method: immunoSEQ multiplex PCR. Recorded for this sample: approximately 190,000 clones. Sequencing used PBMCs. The chain links TRBV5-4 to TRBJ2-7; TRBD1 aligns across 8 bases. This receptor was identified in a boy between 10 and 17 years old in good health and CMV-seronegative. CDR3 region: CASSWGQASYEQYF. The CDR3 region has the DNA TGTGCCAGCAGCTGGGGACAGGCCTCCTACGAGCAGTACTTC.